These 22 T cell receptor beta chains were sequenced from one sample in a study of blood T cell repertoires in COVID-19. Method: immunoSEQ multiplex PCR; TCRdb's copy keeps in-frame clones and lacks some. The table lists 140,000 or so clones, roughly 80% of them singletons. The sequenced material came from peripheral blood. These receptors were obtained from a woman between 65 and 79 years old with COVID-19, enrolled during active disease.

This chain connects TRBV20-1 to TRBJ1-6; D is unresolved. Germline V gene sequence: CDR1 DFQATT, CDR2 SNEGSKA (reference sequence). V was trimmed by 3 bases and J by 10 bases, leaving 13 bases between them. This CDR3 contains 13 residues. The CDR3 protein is CSASGRSGSPLHF. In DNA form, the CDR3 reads TGCAGTGCTAGTGGTCGCAGCGGGTCACCCCTCCACTTT.

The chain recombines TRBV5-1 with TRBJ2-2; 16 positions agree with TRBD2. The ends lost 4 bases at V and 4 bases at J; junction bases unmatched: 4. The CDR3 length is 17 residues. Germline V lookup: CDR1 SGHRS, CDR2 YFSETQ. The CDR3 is CASSGTSGGAGTGELFF. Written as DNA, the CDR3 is TGCGCCAGCAGCGGGACTAGCGGGGGGGCCGGCACCGGGGAGCTGTTTTTT.

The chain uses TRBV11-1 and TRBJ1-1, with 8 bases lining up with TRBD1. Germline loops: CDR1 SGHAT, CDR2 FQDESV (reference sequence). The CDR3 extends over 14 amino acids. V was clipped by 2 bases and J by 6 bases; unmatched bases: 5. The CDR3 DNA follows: TGTGCCAGCAGCTTACAGGGGGCAACGGCTGAAGCTTTCTTT. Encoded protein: CASSLQGATAEAFF.

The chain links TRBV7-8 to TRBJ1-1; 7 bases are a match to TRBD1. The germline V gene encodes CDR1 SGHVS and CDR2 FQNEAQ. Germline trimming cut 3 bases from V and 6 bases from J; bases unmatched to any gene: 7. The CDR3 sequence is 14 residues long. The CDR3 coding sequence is TGTGCCAGCAGCTTGAGGGGGCTTCCTCCTGAAGCTTTCTTT. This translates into CASSLRGLPPEAFF.

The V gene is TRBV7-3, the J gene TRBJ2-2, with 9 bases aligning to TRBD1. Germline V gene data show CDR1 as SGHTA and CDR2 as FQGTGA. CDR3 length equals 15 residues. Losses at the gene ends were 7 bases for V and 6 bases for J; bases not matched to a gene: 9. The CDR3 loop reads CASNDRGSSAGELFF. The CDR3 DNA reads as TGTGCCAGCAACGACAGGGGGTCCTCGGCCGGGGAGCTGTTTTTT.

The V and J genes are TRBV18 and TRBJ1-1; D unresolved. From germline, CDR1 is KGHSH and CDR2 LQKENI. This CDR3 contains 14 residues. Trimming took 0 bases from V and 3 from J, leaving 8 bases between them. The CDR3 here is CASSPPPRDTEAFF. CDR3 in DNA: TGTGCCAGCTCACCACCCCCTCGTGACACTGAAGCTTTCTTT.

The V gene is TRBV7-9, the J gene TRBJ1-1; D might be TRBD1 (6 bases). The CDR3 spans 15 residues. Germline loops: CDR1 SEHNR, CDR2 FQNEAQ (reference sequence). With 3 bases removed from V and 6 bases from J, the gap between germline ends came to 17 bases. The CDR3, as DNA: TGTGCCAGCAGCTTTGGTGGTACCCAGGGGCCTGAAGCTTTCTTT. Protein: CASSFGGTQGPEAFF.

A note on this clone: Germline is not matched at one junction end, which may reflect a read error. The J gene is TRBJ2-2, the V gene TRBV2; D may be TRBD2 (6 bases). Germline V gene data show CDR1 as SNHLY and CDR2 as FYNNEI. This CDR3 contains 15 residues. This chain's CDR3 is CANTEYGGPGGELFF. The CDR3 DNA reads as TGCGCCAATACAGAATATGGAGGGCCCGGCGGGGAGCTGTTTTTT.

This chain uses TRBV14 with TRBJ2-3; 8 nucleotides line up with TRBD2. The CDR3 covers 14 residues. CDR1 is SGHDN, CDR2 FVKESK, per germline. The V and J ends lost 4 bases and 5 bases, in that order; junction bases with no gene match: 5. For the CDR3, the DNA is TGTGCCAGCAGCCCCGGTCGGGGGGGAGATACGCAGTATTTT. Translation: CASSPGRGGDTQYF.

The CDR3 spells CASSPGASGTYNEQFF. The DNA for the CDR3 is TGTGCCAGCTCACCCGGAGCTAGCGGAACTTACAATGAGCAGTTCTTC. J is TRBJ2-1 and V is TRBV18; TRBD2 matches 7 bases. From germline, CDR1 is KGHSH and CDR2 LQKENI. The length of the CDR3 is 16 residues. V lost 3 bases to trimming and J lost 4 bases; unmatched junction nucleotides: 9.

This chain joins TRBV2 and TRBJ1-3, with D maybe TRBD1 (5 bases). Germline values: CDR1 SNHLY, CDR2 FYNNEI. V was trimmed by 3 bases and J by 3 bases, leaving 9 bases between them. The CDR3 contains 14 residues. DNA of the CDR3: TGTGCCAGCAGTGAGGGGGGGATTGGAAACACCATATATTTT. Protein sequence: CASSEGGIGNTIYF.

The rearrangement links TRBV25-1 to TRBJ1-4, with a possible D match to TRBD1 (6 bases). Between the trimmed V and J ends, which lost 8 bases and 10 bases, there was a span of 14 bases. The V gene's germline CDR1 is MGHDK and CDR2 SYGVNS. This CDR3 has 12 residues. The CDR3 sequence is CASLGHVGKLFF. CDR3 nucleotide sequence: TGTGCCAGCTTGGGACATGTGGGAAAACTGTTTTTT.

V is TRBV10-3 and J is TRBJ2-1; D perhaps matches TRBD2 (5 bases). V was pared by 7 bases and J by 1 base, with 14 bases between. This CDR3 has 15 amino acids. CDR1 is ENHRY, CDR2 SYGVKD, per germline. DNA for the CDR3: TGTGCCATCATTGACACCCGGGGATCCTACAATGAGCAGTTCTTC. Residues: CAIIDTRGSYNEQFF.

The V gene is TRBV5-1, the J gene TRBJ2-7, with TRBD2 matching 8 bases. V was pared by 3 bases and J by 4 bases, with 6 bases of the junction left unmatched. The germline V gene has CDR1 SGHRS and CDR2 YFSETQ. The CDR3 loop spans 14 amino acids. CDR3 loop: CASSSGTSGYEQYF. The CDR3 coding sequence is TGCGCCAGCAGCTCCGGGACTAGTGGTTACGAGCAGTACTTC.

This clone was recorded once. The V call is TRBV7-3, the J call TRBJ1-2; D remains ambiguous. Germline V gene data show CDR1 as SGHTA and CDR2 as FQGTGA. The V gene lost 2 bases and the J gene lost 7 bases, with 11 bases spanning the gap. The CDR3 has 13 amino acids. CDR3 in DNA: TGTGCCAGCAGCTTAGATGGAGGGCGTGGCTACACCTTC. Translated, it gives CASSLDGGRGYTF.

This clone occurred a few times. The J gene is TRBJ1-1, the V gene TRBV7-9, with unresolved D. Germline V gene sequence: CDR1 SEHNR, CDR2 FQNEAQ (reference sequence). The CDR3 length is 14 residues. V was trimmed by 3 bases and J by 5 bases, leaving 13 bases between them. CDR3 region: CASSFVGEGTEAFF. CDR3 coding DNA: TGTGCCAGCAGCTTCGTAGGCGAGGGTACTGAAGCTTTCTTT.

CDR3: CASSSPRGSGQTQYF. The CDR3 coding sequence is TGTGCCAGCAGCTCCCCCCGTGGTAGCGGGCAGACCCAGTACTTC. This chain joins TRBV7-9 and TRBJ2-5; TRBD2 aligns across 7 bases. V gave up 4 bases and J gave up 6 bases; unmatched junction bases: 11. The germline V gene has CDR1 SEHNR and CDR2 FQNEAQ (reference sequence). The CDR3 length is 15 residues.

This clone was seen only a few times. CDR3 coding DNA: TGCAGCGTTGAACGCGATACCGACTCTGGGGCCAACGTCCTGACTTTC. Translation gives CSVERDTDSGANVLTF. The chain combines TRBV29-1 with TRBJ2-6, with D hard to call. The length of the CDR3 is 16 residues. The V gene's germline CDR1 is SQVTM and CDR2 ANQGSEA. V lost 2 bases, J lost 0 bases, and 11 bases lay in between.

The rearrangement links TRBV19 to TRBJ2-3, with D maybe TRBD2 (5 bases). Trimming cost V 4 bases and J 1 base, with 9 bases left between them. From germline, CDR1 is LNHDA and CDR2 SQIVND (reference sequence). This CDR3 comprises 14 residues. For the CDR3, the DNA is TGTGCCAGTAGTACCCTACTAGGCACAGATACGCAGTATTTT. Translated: CASSTLLGTDTQYF.

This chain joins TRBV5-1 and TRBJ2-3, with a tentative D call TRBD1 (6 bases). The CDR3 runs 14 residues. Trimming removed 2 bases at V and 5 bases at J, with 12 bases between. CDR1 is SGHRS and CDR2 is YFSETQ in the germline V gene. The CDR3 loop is CASSLQGRGDTQYF. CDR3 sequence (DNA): TGCGCCAGCAGCTTACAGGGTCGGGGAGATACGCAGTATTTT.

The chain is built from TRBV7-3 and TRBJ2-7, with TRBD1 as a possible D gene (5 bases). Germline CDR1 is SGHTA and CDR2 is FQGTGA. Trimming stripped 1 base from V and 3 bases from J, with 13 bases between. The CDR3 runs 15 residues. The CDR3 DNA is TGTGCCAGCAGCTTAAGCGGAACAGGACACTACGAGCAGTACTTC. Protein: CASSLSGTGHYEQYF. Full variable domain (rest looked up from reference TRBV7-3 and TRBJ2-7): GAGVSQTPSNKVTEKGKYVELRCDPISGHTALYWYRQSLGQGPEFLIYFQGTGAADDSGLPNDRFFAVRPEGSVSTLKIQRTERGDSAVYLCASSLSGTGHYEQYFGPGTRLTVT.

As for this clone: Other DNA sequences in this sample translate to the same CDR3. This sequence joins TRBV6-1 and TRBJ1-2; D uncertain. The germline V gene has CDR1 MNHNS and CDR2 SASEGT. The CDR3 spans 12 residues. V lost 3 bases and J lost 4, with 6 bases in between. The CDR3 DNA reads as TGTGCCAGCAGTGAGGGCAGCTATGGCTACACCTTC. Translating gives CASSEGSYGYTF.